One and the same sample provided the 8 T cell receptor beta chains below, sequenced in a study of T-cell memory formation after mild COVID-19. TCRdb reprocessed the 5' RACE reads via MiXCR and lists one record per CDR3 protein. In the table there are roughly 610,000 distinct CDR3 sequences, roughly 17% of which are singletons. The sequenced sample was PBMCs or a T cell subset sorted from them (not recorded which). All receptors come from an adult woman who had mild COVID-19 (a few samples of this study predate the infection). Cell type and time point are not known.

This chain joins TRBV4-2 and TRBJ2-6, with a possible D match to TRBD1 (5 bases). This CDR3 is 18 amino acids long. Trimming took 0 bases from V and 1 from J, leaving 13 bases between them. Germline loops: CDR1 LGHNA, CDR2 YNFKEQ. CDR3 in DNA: TGTGCCAGCAGCCAAGATGGGCAGGGAAGGTCTGGGGCCAACGTCCTGACTTTC. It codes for CASSQDGQGRSGANVLTF.

The DNA of the CDR3 is TGCGCCAGCAGCTTGGAGGCAGGGTGGAGGGTAGGCTACACCTTC. Its protein is CASSLEAGWRVGYTF. V is TRBV5-1 and J is TRBJ1-2, with D possibly matching TRBD1 (5 bases). The CDR3 runs to 15 residues. V was cut by 0 bases and J by 8 bases, with 17 bases left in between. From germline, CDR1 is SGHRS and CDR2 YFSETQ.

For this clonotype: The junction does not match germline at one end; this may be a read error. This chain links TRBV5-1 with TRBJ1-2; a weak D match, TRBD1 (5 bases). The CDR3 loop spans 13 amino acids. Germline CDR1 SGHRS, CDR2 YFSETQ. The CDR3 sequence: CASRIGTEYGYNF. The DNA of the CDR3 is TGCGCCAGCAGGATCGGGACGGAGTATGGCTACAACTTC.

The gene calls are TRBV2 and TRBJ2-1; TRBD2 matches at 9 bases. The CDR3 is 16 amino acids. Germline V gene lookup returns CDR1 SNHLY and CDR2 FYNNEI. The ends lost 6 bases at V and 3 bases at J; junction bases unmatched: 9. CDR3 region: CASRLSGRQIYNEQFF. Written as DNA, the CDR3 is TGTGCCAGCAGACTGAGCGGGAGGCAAATCTACAATGAGCAGTTCTTC. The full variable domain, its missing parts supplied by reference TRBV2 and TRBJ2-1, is EPEVTQTPSHQVTQMGQEVILRCVPISNHLYFYWYRQILGQKVEFLVSFYNNEISEKSEIFDDQFSVERPDGSNFTLKIRSTKLEDSAMYFCASRLSGRQIYNEQFFGPGTRLTVL.

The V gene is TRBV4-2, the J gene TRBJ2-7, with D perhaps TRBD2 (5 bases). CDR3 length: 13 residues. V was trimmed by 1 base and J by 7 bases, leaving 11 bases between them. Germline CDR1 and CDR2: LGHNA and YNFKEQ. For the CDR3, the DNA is TGTGCCAGCAGCCAAGCTGTAGCGACTGAGCAGTACTTC. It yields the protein CASSQAVATEQYF.

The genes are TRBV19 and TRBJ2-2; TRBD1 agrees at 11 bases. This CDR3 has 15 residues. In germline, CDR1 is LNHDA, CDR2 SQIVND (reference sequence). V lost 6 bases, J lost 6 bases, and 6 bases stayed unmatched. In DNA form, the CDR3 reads TGTGCCAGTAGATTAGGGACAGGGGGGCCCGGGGAGCTGTTTTTT. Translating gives CASRLGTGGPGELFF. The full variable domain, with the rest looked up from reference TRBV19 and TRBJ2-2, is DGGITQSPKYLFRKEGQNVTLSCEQNLNHDAMYWYRQDPGQGLRLIYYSQIVNDFQKGDIAEGYSVSREKKESFPLTVTSAQKNPTAFYLCASRLGTGGPGELFFGEGSRLTVL.

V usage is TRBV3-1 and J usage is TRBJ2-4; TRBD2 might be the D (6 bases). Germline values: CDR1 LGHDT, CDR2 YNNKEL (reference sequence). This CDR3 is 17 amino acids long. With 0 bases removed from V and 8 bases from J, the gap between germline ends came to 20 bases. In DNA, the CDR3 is TGTGCCAGCAGCCAAGATCATACTAGCCTCAAGGGAGACATTCAGTACTTC. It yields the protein CASSQDHTSLKGDIQYF. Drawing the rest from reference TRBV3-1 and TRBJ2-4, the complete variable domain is DTAVSQTPKYLVTQMGNDKSIKCEQNLGHDTMYWYKQDSKKFLKIMFSYNNKELIINETVPNRFSPKSPDKAHLNLHINSLELGDSAVYFCASSQDHTSLKGDIQYFGAGTRLSVL.

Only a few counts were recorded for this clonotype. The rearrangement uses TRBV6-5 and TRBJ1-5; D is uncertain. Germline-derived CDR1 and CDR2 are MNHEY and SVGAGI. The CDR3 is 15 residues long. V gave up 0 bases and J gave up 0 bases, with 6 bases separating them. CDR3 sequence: CASSYSVLSNQPQHF. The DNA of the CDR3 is TGTGCCAGCAGTTACTCAGTACTTAGCAATCAGCCCCAGCATTTT.